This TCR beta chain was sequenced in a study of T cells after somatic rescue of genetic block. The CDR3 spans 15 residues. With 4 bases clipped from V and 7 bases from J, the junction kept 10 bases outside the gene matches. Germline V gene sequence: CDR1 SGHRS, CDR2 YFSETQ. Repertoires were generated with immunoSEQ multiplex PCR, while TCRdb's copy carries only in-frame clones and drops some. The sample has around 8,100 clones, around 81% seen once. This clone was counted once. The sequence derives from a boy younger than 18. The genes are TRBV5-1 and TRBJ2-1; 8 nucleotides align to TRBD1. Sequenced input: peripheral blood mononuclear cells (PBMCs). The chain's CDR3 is CASSPWTGSRNEQFF. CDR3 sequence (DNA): TGCGCCAGCAGCCCGTGGACAGGGAGTAGGAATGAGCAGTTCTTC. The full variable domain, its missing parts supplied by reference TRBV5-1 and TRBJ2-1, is KAGVTQTPRYLIKTRGQQVTLSCSPISGHRSVSWYQQTPGQGLQFLFEYFSETQRNKGNFPGRFSGRQFSNSRSEMNVSTLELGDSALYLCASSPWTGSRNEQFFGPGTRLTVL.